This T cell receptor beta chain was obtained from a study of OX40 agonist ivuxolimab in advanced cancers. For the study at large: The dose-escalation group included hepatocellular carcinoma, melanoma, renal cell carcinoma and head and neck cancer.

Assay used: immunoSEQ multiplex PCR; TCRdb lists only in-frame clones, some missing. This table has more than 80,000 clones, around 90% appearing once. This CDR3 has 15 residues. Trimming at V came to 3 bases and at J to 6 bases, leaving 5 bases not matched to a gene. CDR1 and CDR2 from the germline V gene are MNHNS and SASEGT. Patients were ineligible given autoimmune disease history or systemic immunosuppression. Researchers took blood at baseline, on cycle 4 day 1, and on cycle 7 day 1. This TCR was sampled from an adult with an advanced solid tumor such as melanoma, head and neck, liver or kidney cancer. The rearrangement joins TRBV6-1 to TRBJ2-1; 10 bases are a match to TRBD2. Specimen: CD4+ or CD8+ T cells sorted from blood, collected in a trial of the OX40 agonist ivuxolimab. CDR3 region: CASSDSGLAINEQFF. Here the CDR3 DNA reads TGTGCCAGCAGTGACTCGGGACTAGCGATCAATGAGCAGTTCTTC.